The rows below give T cell receptor beta chains drawn from one sample of a study of beta chain features in type 1 diabetes. The table came from immunoSEQ multiplex PCR; TCRdb's copy has only in-frame clones and leaves some out. The table shows about 400,000 clones, with 10% to 15% occurring only once. Sequencing was done on a sample of naive CD4+ T cells from blood. The receptor source for this set is a young woman with type 1 diabetes. Each CDR3 is given with its conserved first and last residue. A D gene is named only where the DNA matches it firmly. Size is stated for part of the rows, as once, few or many counts, or as a class when the clone is expanded.

d_call	v_call	j_call	clone_size	cdr3_length	cdr3_aa	cdr3_nt
.	TRBV2	TRBJ1-1	.	15	CASSDERAGNTEAFF	TGTGCCAGCAGTGATGAGAGGGCAGGGAACACTGAAGCTTTCTTT
.	TRBV7-8	TRBJ2-3	few	14	CASSLDIQRATQYF	TGTGCCAGCAGCCTTGACATTCAGAGGGCTACGCAGTATTTT
.	TRBV4-3	TRBJ2-5	few	15	CASSRRGAGPETQYF	TGCGCCAGCAGCCGACGCGGGGCGGGACCAGAGACCCAGTACTTC
.	TRBV19	TRBJ2-3	few	16	CASRDKGRRDRESQYF	TGTGCCAGTAGAGACAAGGGCCGGCGGGATCGTGAGTCGCAGTATTTT
TRBD2	TRBV7-3	TRBJ2-7	few	15	CASSMGLAGYYEQYF	TGTGCCAGCAGCATGGGACTAGCGGGATACTACGAGCAGTACTTC
.	TRBV14	TRBJ2-5	.	13	CASSLQIQETQYF	TGTGCCAGCAGCCTACAGATCCAAGAGACCCAGTACTTC
TRBD2	TRBV28	TRBJ2-1	.	15	CASSLGGGSPNEQFF	TGTGCCAGCAGTTTGGGCGGCGGGAGTCCCAATGAGCAGTTCTTC
.	TRBV10-3	TRBJ1-1	few	13	CAISESRGTEAFF	TGTGCCATCAGTGAGAGTAGGGGCACTGAAGCTTTCTTT
.	TRBV4-3	TRBJ2-3	.	15	CASSRADGNTDTQYF	TGCGCCAGCAGCCGAGCCGACGGGAACACAGATACGCAGTATTTT
.	TRBV18	TRBJ2-7	few	12	CASSAFGDEQYF	TGTGCCAGCTCAGCTTTCGGGGACGAGCAGTACTTC
.	TRBV28	TRBJ2-7	few	14	CASSLPGQPYEQYF	TGTGCCAGCAGTTTACCCGGACAGCCCTACGAGCAGTACTTC
.	TRBV5-1	TRBJ2-7	.	16	CASSLAEGGPPYEQYF	TGCGCCAGCAGCTTGGCCGAGGGGGGGCCCCCTTACGAGCAGTACTTC
.	TRBV6-1	TRBJ2-5	.	13	CASSVERGETQYF	TGTGCCAGCAGTGTAGAGCGTGGGGAGACCCAGTACTTC
.	TRBV5-1	TRBJ2-3	few	15	CASSLERSWVDTQYF	TGCGCCAGCAGCTTGGAGAGGAGCTGGGTTGATACGCAGTATTTT
.	TRBV30	TRBJ1-2	.	14	CAWSVARTVYGYTF	TGTGCCTGGAGTGTAGCCCGGACAGTCTATGGCTACACCTTC
.	TRBV29-1	TRBJ2-5	few	12	CSVTGVGETQYF	TGCAGCGTGACCGGGGTAGGTGAGACCCAGTACTTC
.	TRBV7-8	TRBJ1-5	.	15	CASSPPGGGNQPQHF	TGTGCCAGCAGCCCCCCGGGGGGTGGCAATCAGCCCCAGCATTTT
.	TRBV2	TRBJ1-5	.	13	CASRTENNQPQHF	TGTGCCAGCAGGACAGAGAACAATCAGCCCCAGCATTTT
TRBD2	TRBV12-5	TRBJ2-3	few	16	CASGFPPSGETDTQYF	TGTGCTAGTGGTTTCCCCCCTAGCGGGGAAACAGATACGCAGTATTTT
.	TRBV30	TRBJ1-4	few	15	CACRRKGLRGEKLFF	TGTGCCTGCCGGAGGAAGGGCCTCCGGGGTGAAAAACTGTTTTTT
TRBD1	TRBV6-6	TRBJ1-2	.	16	CASIPGQGTTNYGYTF	TGTGCCAGCATTCCGGGACAGGGCACCACTAACTATGGCTACACCTTC
TRBD2	TRBV2	TRBJ2-1	.	17	CAITRLAGGLSYNEQFF	TGTGCCATCACGAGGCTAGCGGGGGGGCTTTCCTACAATGAGCAGTTCTTC
TRBD1	TRBV10-3	TRBJ1-1	.	15	CASNSLAGTGTEAFF	TGTGCCTCAAATTCTCTAGCAGGGACAGGAACTGAAGCTTTCTTT
TRBD1	TRBV5-4	TRBJ2-7	few	15	CASSPTGGTTYEQYF	TGTGCCAGCAGCCCGACAGGGGGTACCACCTACGAGCAGTACTTC
TRBD2	TRBV6-5	TRBJ2-6	.	15	CASSYGGDGANVLTF	TGTGCCAGCAGTTACGGGGGGGATGGGGCCAACGTCCTGACTTTC
TRBD1	TRBV6-5	TRBJ2-5	.	14	CASSRMTGQETQYF	TGTGCCAGCAGTCGTATGACAGGGCAAGAGACCCAGTACTTC
.	TRBV11-2	TRBJ2-5	few	13	CASSLDQSETQYF	TGTGCCAGCAGCTTAGATCAGTCAGAGACCCAGTACTTC
TRBD2	TRBV23-1	TRBJ2-2	few	20	CASSQSPRTGGLFDTGELFF	TGCGCCAGCAGTCAATCTCCCAGGACGGGGGGGCTGTTTGACACCGGGGAGCTGTTTTTT
.	TRBV15	TRBJ1-1	few	13	CATKSGGFGEAFF	TGTGCCACCAAAAGTGGAGGTTTTGGTGAAGCTTTCTTT
.	TRBV10-3	TRBJ1-2	.	16	CAISESPPGVVYGYTF	TGTGCCATCAGTGAAAGCCCACCAGGGGTTGTCTATGGCTACACCTTC
.	TRBV28	TRBJ2-1	.	15	CASSLGSGGRNEQFF	TGTGCCAGCAGTTTAGGTAGCGGAGGTAGAAATGAGCAGTTCTTC
.	TRBV21-1	TRBJ2-7	.	18	CASTTETKQGNISYEQYF	TGTGCCAGCACCACTGAGACGAAACAGGGGAACATCTCCTACGAGCAGTACTTC
.	TRBV7-2	TRBJ2-7	.	14	CASSLVMTAYEQYF	TGTGCCAGCAGCTTAGTCATGACAGCCTACGAGCAGTACTTC
TRBD1	TRBV30	TRBJ2-7	few	12	CASSTGAYEQYF	TGTGCCTCTTCGACAGGGGCCTACGAGCAGTACTTC
.	TRBV6-5	TRBJ1-5	.	14	CASSDSGSNQPQHF	TGTGCCAGCAGCGACTCTGGGAGCAATCAGCCCCAGCATTTT
.	TRBV7-9	TRBJ1-1	.	14	CASSWDTPNTEAFF	TGTGCCAGCAGCTGGGACACCCCGAACACTGAAGCTTTCTTT
TRBD1	TRBV4-1	TRBJ1-2	.	17	CASSPTRDSSPTYGYTF	TGCGCCAGCAGCCCAACGCGGGACAGCTCTCCTACTTATGGCTACACCTTC
.	TRBV19	TRBJ2-7	.	16	CASSMGDTLASYEQYF	TGTGCCAGTAGTATGGGGGACACCCTGGCCTCCTACGAGCAGTACTTC
.	TRBV28	TRBJ2-7	.	14	CASSPSGSSYEQYF	TGTGCCAGCAGCCCCTCAGGTTCCTCCTACGAGCAGTACTTC
.	TRBV29-1	TRBJ1-1	.	13	CSLTIQGETEAFF	TGCAGCTTGACGATACAGGGTGAGACTGAAGCTTTCTTT
.	TRBV9	TRBJ2-7	few	15	CASSLTSGTAYEQYF	TGTGCCAGCAGTTTAACTTCAGGCACCGCCTACGAGCAGTACTTC
.	TRBV27	TRBJ2-3	few	11	CASSFLNTQYF	TGTGCCAGCAGTTTTTTAAATACGCAGTATTTT
.	TRBV6-5	TRBJ2-5	.	15	CASSYSLGGGETQYF	TGTGCCAGCAGTTACTCGTTAGGTGGGGGGGAGACCCAGTACTTC
TRBD1	TRBV4-3	TRBJ2-1	.	16	CASSQVDRGAYNEQFF	TGCGCCAGCAGCCAAGTAGACAGGGGAGCCTACAATGAGCAGTTCTTC
TRBD1	TRBV5-4	TRBJ1-2	few	13	CASRPGGGYGYTF	TGTGCCAGCAGGCCAGGGGGCGGCTATGGCTACACCTTC
.	TRBV11-1	TRBJ2-2	.	16	CASSLAPAVYTGELFF	TGTGCCAGCAGCTTAGCTCCGGCGGTCTACACCGGGGAGCTGTTTTTT
TRBD1	TRBV2	TRBJ2-5	.	12	CASTRQGWTQYF	TGTGCCAGCACTCGACAGGGCTGGACCCAGTACTTC
.	TRBV9	TRBJ1-1	few	16	CASSVEPGALATEAFF	TGTGCCAGCAGCGTAGAGCCAGGGGCCCTGGCCACTGAAGCTTTCTTT
TRBD1	TRBV18	TRBJ1-4	.	14	CASSPGQQNEKLFF	TGTGCCAGCTCGCCGGGACAGCAAAATGAAAAACTGTTTTTT
TRBD1	TRBV11-3	TRBJ1-4	.	17	CASSQSPDRGIVEKLFF	TGTGCCAGCAGCCAATCCCCGGACAGGGGTATTGTGGAAAAACTGTTTTTT
TRBD2	TRBV9	TRBJ2-3	.	16	CASSVGLAGRSDTQYF	TGTGCCAGCAGCGTAGGGCTAGCGGGCAGGTCGGATACGCAGTATTTT
.	TRBV28	TRBJ2-5	.	15	CASSFVGGGQETQYF	TGTGCCAGCAGTTTTGTGGGAGGGGGCCAAGAGACCCAGTACTTC
.	TRBV27	TRBJ1-4	.	17	CASSLGLNPQGGEKLFF	TGTGCCAGCAGTTTGGGGCTAAATCCTCAGGGTGGTGAAAAACTGTTTTTT
.	TRBV23-1	TRBJ2-2	few	16	CASSQSISRGERELFF	TGCGCCAGCAGTCAATCGATCTCACGGGGAGAGAGGGAGCTGTTTTTT
TRBD2	TRBV28	TRBJ2-1	few	14	CASSTGTRLNEQFF	TGTGCCAGCAGTACCGGGACTAGGCTCAATGAGCAGTTCTTC